These T cell receptor beta chains were read from a single sample in a study of blood T cell repertoires in COVID-19. Assay used: immunoSEQ multiplex PCR; TCRdb lists only in-frame clones, some missing. The sample has about 180,000 clones, 82% seen once. Sequenced: peripheral blood. These receptor sequences come from a woman in her seventies with acute or convalescent COVID-19. Both conserved end residues are part of each CDR3. The order of the fields is J gene, D gene, V gene, CDR3 length, clone size, CDR3 DNA, CDR3 protein. D genes are given only for firm matches. Clone size is shown for a subset of rows, as once, few, many or a class of expanded clone.

TRBJ2-5,NA,TRBV7-8,12,few,TGTGCCAGCAGCTTAGCGGCGGGGACCCAGTACTTC,CASSLAAGTQYF
TRBJ1-3,NA,TRBV28,15,NA,TGTGCCAGCAGCAAGGTGGGGGCGCGAGGAAACACCATATATTTT,CASSKVGARGNTIYF
TRBJ2-3,TRBD2,TRBV28,18,NA,TGTGCCAGCAGTCCAACTACGATAGCGGGAGGGCTGACAGATACGCAGTATTTT,CASSPTTIAGGLTDTQYF
TRBJ2-7,NA,TRBV6-1,15,NA,TGTGCCAGCAGTGATCGGACGGGGAGGATAAGCGAGCAGTACTTC,CASSDRTGRISEQYF
TRBJ1-4,NA,TRBV7-9,12,NA,TGTGCCAGCAGCTTATCCTCCGTCAAACTGTTTTTT,CASSLSSVKLFF
TRBJ1-3,NA,TRBV7-2,13,NA,TGTGCCAGCAGCTCCACAGGGTTAGGCACCATATATTTT,CASSSTGLGTIYF
TRBJ2-2,NA,TRBV2,16,NA,TGTGCCAGCAGTGGTCGGGGCGGGGAATTTGCCGGGGAGCTGTTTTTT,CASSGRGGEFAGELFF
TRBJ2-5,NA,TRBV7-6,15,NA,TGTGCCAGCAGCCGGGTCCCAGGGGACAAAGAGACCCAGTACTTC,CASSRVPGDKETQYF
TRBJ2-3,TRBD2,TRBV30,14,NA,TGTGCCTGGACAGTAGCGGGGGTTAGAGATACGCAGTATTTT,CAWTVAGVRDTQYF
TRBJ1-5,NA,TRBV29-1,13,NA,TGCAGCGTCGCCAGTGGGCAGAATCAGCCCCAGCATTTT,CSVASGQNQPQHF
TRBJ2-2,NA,TRBV11-2,13,NA,TGTGCCGCCGGACTCCAGAACACCGGGGAGCTGTTTTTT,CAAGLQNTGELFF